One T cell receptor beta chain is described in this entry. The antigen is not known. This entry comes from a study of T cell responses to AZD1222 COVID-19 vaccine. Points from the study as a whole: Only six people who got AZD1222 tested seropositive at baseline. Mapped onto spike, vaccine-associated CD4 TCRs spanned it and were dominant at 160-218 and 743-854. Donors were largely white British and mainly female; clonal diversity was possibly underestimated.

Using immunoSEQ multiplex PCR, the repertoire was profiled, and TCRdb retains in-frame clones only, with some absent. The sample consists of 150,000 to 200,000 clones, 90% of them appearing once. The receptor comes from an adult who received the AZD1222 COVID-19 vaccine. Sequences were derived from peripheral blood, sampled 28 days after the second AZD1222 dose.

The CDR3 nucleotides are TGTGCCAGCAGTTCCAACAGGGACTCCTACGAGCAGTACTTC. This encodes CASSSNRDSYEQYF. J is TRBJ2-7 and V is TRBV27; tentatively, D is TRBD1 (6 bases). Germline CDR1 is MNHEY and CDR2 is SMNVEV (reference sequence). The CDR3 extends over 14 amino acids. Trimming stripped 4 bases from V and 0 bases from J, with 10 bases between.